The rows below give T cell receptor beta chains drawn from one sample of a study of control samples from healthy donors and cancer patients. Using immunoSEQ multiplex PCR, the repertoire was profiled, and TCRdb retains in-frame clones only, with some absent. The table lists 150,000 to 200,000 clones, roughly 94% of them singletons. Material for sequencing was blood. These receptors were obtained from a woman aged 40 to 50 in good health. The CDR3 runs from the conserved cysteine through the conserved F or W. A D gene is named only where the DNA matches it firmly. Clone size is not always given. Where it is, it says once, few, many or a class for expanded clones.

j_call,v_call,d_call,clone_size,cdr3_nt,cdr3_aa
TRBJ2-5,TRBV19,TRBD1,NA,TGTGCCAGTAGCCCACAGGGGTTTGGGGAGACCCAGTACTTC,CASSPQGFGETQYF
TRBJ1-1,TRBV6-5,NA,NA,TGTGCCAGCAGTTACTCGCGGCGCCTCCGGGAAGCTTTCTTT,CASSYSRRLREAFF
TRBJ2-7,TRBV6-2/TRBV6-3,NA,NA,TGTGCCAGCAGTCATACAGTGGGAAGGTTCTACGAGCAGTACTTC,CASSHTVGRFYEQYF
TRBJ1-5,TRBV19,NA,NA,TGTGCCAGTAGTATAGGACAGAATAGCAATCAGCCCCAGCATTTT,CASSIGQNSNQPQHF
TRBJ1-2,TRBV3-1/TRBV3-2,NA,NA,TGTGCCAGCAGCCAAGATGTATTGGCCGGCTACACCTTC,CASSQDVLAGYTF
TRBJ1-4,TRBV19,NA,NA,TGTGCCAGTAGCATCTCGGGGTGGGGGGAAAAACTGTTTTTT,CASSISGWGEKLFF
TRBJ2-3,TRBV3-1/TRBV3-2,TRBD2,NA,TGTGCCAGCAGCCAAGAGGGCCCTAGCGGGGGCCCCACAGATACGCAGTATTTT,CASSQEGPSGGPTDTQYF
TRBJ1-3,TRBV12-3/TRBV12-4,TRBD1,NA,TGTGCCAGCATCGACAGGGCTGGAAACACCATATATTTT,CASIDRAGNTIYF
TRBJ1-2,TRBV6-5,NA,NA,TGTGCCAGCAGCCGACACGCTGGTGGCTACACCTTC,CASSRHAGGYTF
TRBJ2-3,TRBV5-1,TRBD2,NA,TGCGCCAGCGGACTAGCGGGAGGCGACGGCACAGATACGCAGTATTTT,CASGLAGGDGTDTQYF
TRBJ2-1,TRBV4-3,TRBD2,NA,TGCGCCAGCAGCCACGTAGCGGGAGGCCCCGGGGAGCAGTTCTTC,CASSHVAGGPGEQFF
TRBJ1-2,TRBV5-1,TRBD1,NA,TGCGCCAGCAGCCGGACTTCGACAGGGACATCTAACTATGGCTACACCTTC,CASSRTSTGTSNYGYTF
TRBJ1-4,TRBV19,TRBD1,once,TGTGCCAGTCGCACCGGGACAGCGACTAATGAAAAACTGTTTTTT,CASRTGTATNEKLFF
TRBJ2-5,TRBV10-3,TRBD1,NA,TGTGCCATCAGTGGGGCAGGGGGCTTAGAGACCCAGTACTTC,CAISGAGGLETQYF
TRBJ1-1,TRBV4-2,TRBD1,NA,TGTGCCAGCAGCCAAGATCACAGGACAGGGGGGTCTGAAGCTTTCTTT,CASSQDHRTGGSEAFF
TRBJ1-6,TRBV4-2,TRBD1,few,TGTGCCAGCAGCCAAGACGAGACAGGGCTGACACCCCTCCACTTT,CASSQDETGLTPLHF
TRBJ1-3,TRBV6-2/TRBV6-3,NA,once,TGTGCCAGCAGCACCTGGAGGACCGGAAACACCATATATTTT,CASSTWRTGNTIYF
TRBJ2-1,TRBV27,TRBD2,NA,TGTGCCAGCAGTTTCCTGAGGACTAGCGGGGGGACCCAAATCTACAATGAGCAGTTCTTC,CASSFLRTSGGTQIYNEQFF
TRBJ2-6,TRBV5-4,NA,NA,TGTGCCAGCAGCTTTTCTGGGGCCAACGTCCTGACTTTC,CASSFSGANVLTF
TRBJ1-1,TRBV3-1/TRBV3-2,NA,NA,TGTGCCAGCAGCCACGGGACCTTGGTTACTGAAGCTTTCTTT,CASSHGTLVTEAFF
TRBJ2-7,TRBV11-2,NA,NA,TGTGCCAGCAGCTTGGGACCTTTGGGGCCCTACGAGCAGTACTTC,CASSLGPLGPYEQYF
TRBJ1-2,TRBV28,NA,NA,TGTGCCAGCCTAGAGTTGTCTGTGGGTGGCTACACCTTC,CASLELSVGGYTF
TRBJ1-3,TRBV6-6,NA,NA,TGTGCCAGCACGGGGGGGGTCTCTGGAAACACCATATATTTT,CASTGGVSGNTIYF
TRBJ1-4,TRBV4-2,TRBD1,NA,TGTGCCAGCAGCCGAGACAGGGCCCCGGGGAGTAATGAAAAACTGTTTTTT,CASSRDRAPGSNEKLFF
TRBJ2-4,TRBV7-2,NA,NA,TGTGCCAGCAGCTTCCTAGGTGGGCAGAAAAACATTCAGTACTTC,CASSFLGGQKNIQYF
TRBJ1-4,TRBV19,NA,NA,TGTGCCAGTAGTATTTCCAGGTTTGACCTGAGTGGAGAAAAACTGTTTTTT,CASSISRFDLSGEKLFF
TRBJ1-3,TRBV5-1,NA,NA,TGCGCCAGCAGCTGGGACGGAAACTCTGGAAACACCATATATTTT,CASSWDGNSGNTIYF
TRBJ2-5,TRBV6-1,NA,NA,TGTGCCAGCAGTGACGGCTCCCTGCGGCAAGAGACCCAGTACTTC,CASSDGSLRQETQYF
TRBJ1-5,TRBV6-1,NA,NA,TGTGCCAGCAGTGAATGGTCTTTCCGTACAAGCAATCAGCCCCAGCATTTT,CASSEWSFRTSNQPQHF
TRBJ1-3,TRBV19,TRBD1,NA,TGTGCCAGTATACAGGGGGCGCATAACACCATATATTTT,CASIQGAHNTIYF
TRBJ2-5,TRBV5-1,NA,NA,TGCGCCAGCAGCTTGTTAGGGATCGGGCAAGAGACCCAGTACTTC,CASSLLGIGQETQYF
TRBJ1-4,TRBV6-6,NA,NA,TGTGCCAGCAGTGCAGGGTACGAGAAACTGTTTTTT,CASSAGYEKLFF
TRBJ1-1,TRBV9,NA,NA,TGTGCCAGCAGCGTAGAGGGGAGGGGGAACACTGAAGCTTTCTTT,CASSVEGRGNTEAFF
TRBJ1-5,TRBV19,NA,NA,TGTGCCAGTAGTATTATCGGTATGAAAAGCAATCAGCCCCAGCATTTT,CASSIIGMKSNQPQHF
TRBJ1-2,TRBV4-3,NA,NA,TGCGCCAGCAGCCAAGATCGGGGCTATGGCTACACCTTC,CASSQDRGYGYTF
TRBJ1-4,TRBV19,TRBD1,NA,TGTGCCACCCGGGCGCGGGGACAGGGCGAGGATGAAAAACTGTTTTTT,CATRARGQGEDEKLFF
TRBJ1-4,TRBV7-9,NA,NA,TGTGCCAGCAGCTTAGCCCAGGGCAGTGAAAAACTGTTTTTT,CASSLAQGSEKLFF
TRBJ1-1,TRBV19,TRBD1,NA,TGTGCCAGTAGTATAGGACAGGGGCGGAACACTGAAGCTTTCTTT,CASSIGQGRNTEAFF
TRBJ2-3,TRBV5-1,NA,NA,TGCGCCAGCAGCTTGGTTCTGGCAGGGGATAGCACAGATACGCAGTATTTT,CASSLVLAGDSTDTQYF
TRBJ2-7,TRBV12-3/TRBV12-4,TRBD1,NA,TGTGCCAGCAGCCACCGACAGGGGAAGCAGTACTTC,CASSHRQGKQYF
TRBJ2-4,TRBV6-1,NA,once,TGTGCCAGCAGTGAAGCCCAAAACATTCAGTACTTC,CASSEAQNIQYF
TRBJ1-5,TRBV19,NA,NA,TGTGCCAGTAGTATATTGGGGGCCGGAGGGAATCAGCCCCAGCATTTT,CASSILGAGGNQPQHF
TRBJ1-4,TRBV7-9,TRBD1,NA,TGTGCCAGCAGCTTGCGACAGGGCACAACTAATGAAAAACTGTTTTTT,CASSLRQGTTNEKLFF
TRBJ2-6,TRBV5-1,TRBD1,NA,TGCGCCAGCAGCGCGACAGGGTTCTCTGGGGCCAACGTCCTGACTTTC,CASSATGFSGANVLTF
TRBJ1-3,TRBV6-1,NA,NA,TGTGCCAGCAGTGCTCCATTCAGGGTAGCTGGAAACACCATATATTTT,CASSAPFRVAGNTIYF
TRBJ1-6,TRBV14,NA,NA,TGTGCCAGCAGCCAAGACATTGGGTGGGCCCTCCACTTT,CASSQDIGWALHF
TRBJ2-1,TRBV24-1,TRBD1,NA,TGTGCCACCAGTGATCGGGGACAGGGACATGAGCAGTTCTTC,CATSDRGQGHEQFF
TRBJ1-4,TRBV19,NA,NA,TGTGCCAGTAGTACCCCAGGAGCAACTAATGAAAAACTGTTTTTT,CASSTPGATNEKLFF
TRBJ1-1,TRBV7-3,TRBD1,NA,TGTGCCAGCAGCTTAGACAGGGTGAACACTGAAGCTTTCTTT,CASSLDRVNTEAFF
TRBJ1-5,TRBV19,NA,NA,TGTGCCAGTAGTCCTCCAGGGGATCAGCCCCAGCATTTT,CASSPPGDQPQHF
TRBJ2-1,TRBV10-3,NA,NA,TGTGCCACTACTACAAGCTCCTACAATGAGCAGTTCTTC,CATTTSSYNEQFF
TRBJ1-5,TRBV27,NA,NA,TGTGCCAGCAGTCCCCGGTGGGGGGGATATCAGCCCCAGCATTTT,CASSPRWGGYQPQHF
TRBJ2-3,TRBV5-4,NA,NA,TGTGCCAGCAGCGGGGGGCTAGGGAAGAGGTATTTT,CASSGGLGKRYF
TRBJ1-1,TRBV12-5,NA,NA,TGTGCTAGTGGCAACATCCCAATGAACACTGAAGCTTTCTTT,CASGNIPMNTEAFF
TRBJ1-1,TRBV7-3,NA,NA,TGTGCCAGCAGCATCTTCGGACAGATGAACACTGAAGCTTTCTTT,CASSIFGQMNTEAFF
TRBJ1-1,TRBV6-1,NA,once,TGTGCCAGCAGTGAGGACAGAGGTATCACTGAAGCTTTCTTT,CASSEDRGITEAFF
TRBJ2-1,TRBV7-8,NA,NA,TGTGCCAGCAGCTTAATCGGGGCTAGCAGGGAGTACAATGAGCAGTTCTTC,CASSLIGASREYNEQFF
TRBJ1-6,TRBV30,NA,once,TGTGCCTGGACCTTAAATAATTCACCCCTCCACTTT,CAWTLNNSPLHF
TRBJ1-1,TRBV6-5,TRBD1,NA,TGTGCCAGCAGCCAGGGTGGAGGGGGCTTCACTGAAGCTTTCTTT,CASSQGGGGFTEAFF